This TCR beta chain was profiled in a study of OX40 agonist ivuxolimab in advanced cancers. General study findings and limits: Circulating CD4+ and CD8+ T cells showed clonal expansion by week 6 at 0.1 to 3.0 mg/kg.

Profiled with immunoSEQ multiplex PCR; TCRdb holds only in-frame clones, not every one. The sample records 90,000 or so clones, 80% to 95% being singletons. CDR3 size: 15 residues. V lost 4 bases and J lost 2; bases outside the gene matches: 7. CDR1 is SGHTS and CDR2 is YDEGEE in the germline V gene. Note on this clone: Its antigen is unknown.

The gene calls are TRBV5-8 and TRBJ2-3; TRBD2 agrees at 7 bases. This TCR was recovered from an adult with an advanced solid tumor such as melanoma, head and neck, liver or kidney cancer. This material consisted of CD4+ or CD8+ T cells sorted from blood, taken in a trial of the OX40 agonist ivuxolimab. CDR3 DNA sequence: TGTGCCAGCAGCGCTACGGGGGGTTCCACAGATACGCAGTATTTT. As protein: CASSATGGSTDTQYF.